This T cell receptor (beta chain) was sequenced for a study of T cell responses to AZD1222 COVID-19 vaccine. Germline V gene sequence: CDR1 LNHDA, CDR2 SQIVND (reference sequence). CDR3 size: 15 residues. The V gene lost 1 base and the J gene lost 5 bases, with 12 bases spanning the gap. Whole-study results and caveats: CD4 TCRs linked to vaccination spanned spike, dominating at 160-218 and 743-854. Repertoire collection took place solely once the T cell response had peaked. Donors in the cohort were predominantly white British and more often female, and clonal diversity was possibly underestimated. Targets within unmutated variant regions were reportedly found for nearly half of spike-specific TCRs.

This clone appeared a few times. Its antigen is unknown. Assay: immunoSEQ multiplex PCR; the TCRdb copy retains only in-frame clones and omits some. The table shows 110,000 to 150,000 clones, with more than 85% occurring only once. The genes are TRBV19 and TRBJ1-5; maybe TRBD1 (5 bases). The origin of this receptor is an adult who had recovered from COVID-19. The source was peripheral blood, collected after recovery from COVID-19. CDR3 sequence (DNA): TGTGCCAGTAGTATAGGCGGGGGGGATCATCAGCCCCAGCATTTT. This codes for CASSIGGGDHQPQHF.